This T cell receptor (beta chain) was documented in a study of blood T cell repertoires in COVID-19. Per the original data handling: Counts of nucleated cells, estimated from reference gene primer amplification, were obtained. Repertoires were generated with immunoSEQ multiplex PCR, while TCRdb's copy carries only in-frame clones and drops some. That table furnishes V, J and clone size, whereas the DNA furnished D and trimming. The sample consists of 150,000 to 160,000 clones, around 85% of them appearing once. The sequencing sample was made of peripheral blood. This TCR was recovered from a woman aged 55-70 years with acute or convalescent COVID-19.

This CDR3 reads CASSLGQGETSPLHF. In DNA form, the CDR3 reads TGTGCCAGCAGCCTGGGACAGGGGGAGACTTCACCCCTCCACTTT. The chain is built from TRBV5-6 and TRBJ1-6; TRBD1 aligns across 11 bases. The V gene's germline CDR1 is SGHDT and CDR2 YYEEEE. Unmatched junction bases numbered 6, after V lost 4 bases and J lost 9 bases. This CDR3 is 15 amino acids long.